One and the same sample provided the 7 T cell receptor beta chains below, sequenced in a study of cytomegalovirus exposure and HLA in healthy donors. With 60 Vbeta and 13 Jbeta primers, the PCR was carried out. Profiled with immunoSEQ multiplex PCR; TCRdb holds only in-frame clones, not every one. Seen here are roughly 180,000 clones, 75% to 85% observed once, and the top ten hold about 7%. Material: PBMCs. These receptors were taken from a man in his thirties or forties in good health and CMV-seropositive.

The rearrangement uses TRBV28 and TRBJ1-4, with 9 bases lining up with TRBD1. CDR3 length: 15 amino acids. Trimming removed 6 bases from V and 9 bases from J; junction bases left unmatched: 11. Germline V gene data show CDR1 as MDHEN and CDR2 as SYDVKM. This chain's CDR3 is CASSLQGAEMKKLFF. For the CDR3, the DNA is TGTGCCAGCAGCTTACAGGGGGCGGAAATGAAAAAACTGTTTTTT. Supplemented by reference TRBV28 and TRBJ1-4, the full variable domain reads DVKVTQSSRYLVKRTGEKVFLECVQDMDHENMFWYRQDPGLGLRLIYFSYDVKMKEKGDIPEGYSVSREKKERFSLILESASTNQTSMYLCASSLQGAEMKKLFFGSGTQLSVL.

The V gene is TRBV25-1, the J gene TRBJ1-4; TRBD1 matches 7 bases. Germline V gene lookup returns CDR1 MGHDK and CDR2 SYGVNS. Losses at the gene ends were 2 bases for V and 10 bases for J; bases not matched to a gene: 7. CDR3 size: 14 residues. The CDR3 is CASSETGTVGKLFF. CDR3 in DNA: TGTGCCAGCAGTGAAACCGGGACAGTAGGAAAACTGTTTTTT.

Remarks on this clone: Because the CDR3's place on the DNA is in doubt, the DNA is left out and the CDR3 is given as listed by TCRdb. The chain couples TRBV25-1 to TRBJ2-4; the D call of TRBD2 is as the table states it, not checked on the DNA. The CDR3 has 13 amino acids, counting both end residues. Germline V gives CDR1 MGHDK, CDR2 SYGVNS. The CDR3 sequence: CASSEFAGGSEYF.

The chain links TRBV7-3 to TRBJ2-1, with TRBD1 identical over 10 bases. CDR1 is SGHTA, CDR2 FQGTGA, per germline. V shed 4 bases, J shed 6 bases, and the junction held 9 bases outside the gene matches. The CDR3 runs 16 residues. CDR3 sequence (DNA): TGTGCCAGCAGCTCCACTACCGGGACAGGGGTCAATGAGCAGTTCTTC. It is translated as CASSSTTGTGVNEQFF.

The V gene is TRBV7-8, the J gene TRBJ2-1; TRBD2 matches 7 bases. The CDR3 runs 15 residues. The trim removed 3 bases at V and 7 bases at J, leaving 9 bases unmatched. In germline, CDR1 is SGHVS, CDR2 FQNEAQ. The CDR3 nucleotides are TGTGCCAGCAGCTTCGGCGGGAGAATTAGAAATGAGCAGTTCTTC. This gives the protein CASSFGGRIRNEQFF.

The rearrangement links TRBV4-1 to TRBJ2-5; 14 positions match TRBD2. The trim removed 0 bases at V and 5 bases at J, leaving 14 bases unmatched. The CDR3 is made up of 20 amino acids. CDR1 is MGHRA, CDR2 YSYEKL, per germline. In DNA, the CDR3 is TGCGCCAGCAGCCAAGATCCTTCCGGACTAGCGGGGGGCTGGTTGGAGACCCAGTACTTC. It translates to CASSQDPSGLAGGWLETQYF.

This sequence joins TRBV7-2 and TRBJ1-1; TRBD1 is a possible D gene (6 bases). The CDR3 has 18 residues. With 4 bases removed from V and 0 bases from J, the gap between germline ends came to 21 bases. Germline CDR1 reads SGHTA; CDR2 reads FQGNSA. The CDR3 DNA follows: TGTGCCAGCAGCTCACCCCCAGACAGGAGTTTTCTGAACACTGAAGCTTTCTTT. Translated: CASSSPPDRSFLNTEAFF.